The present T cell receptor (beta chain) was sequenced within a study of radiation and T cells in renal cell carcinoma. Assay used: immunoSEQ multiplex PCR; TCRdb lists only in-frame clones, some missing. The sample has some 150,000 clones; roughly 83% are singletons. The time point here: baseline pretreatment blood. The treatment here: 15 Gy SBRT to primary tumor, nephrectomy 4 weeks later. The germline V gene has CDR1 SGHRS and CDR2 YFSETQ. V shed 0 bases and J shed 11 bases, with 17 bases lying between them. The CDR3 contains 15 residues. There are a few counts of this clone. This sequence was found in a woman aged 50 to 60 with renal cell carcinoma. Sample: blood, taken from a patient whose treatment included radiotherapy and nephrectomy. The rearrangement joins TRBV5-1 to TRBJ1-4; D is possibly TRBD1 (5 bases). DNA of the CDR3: TGCGCCAGCAGCTTGGACAGGAGAGGGATAAGGAAACTGTTTTTT. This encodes CASSLDRRGIRKLFF. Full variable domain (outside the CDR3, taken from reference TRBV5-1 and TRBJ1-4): KAGVTQTPRYLIKTRGQQVTLSCSPISGHRSVSWYQQTPGQGLQFLFEYFSETQRNKGNFPGRFSGRQFSNSRSEMNVSTLELGDSALYLCASSLDRRGIRKLFFGSGTQLSVL.